These T cell receptor beta chains were read from a single sample in a study of OX40 agonist ivuxolimab in advanced cancers. Measured with immunoSEQ multiplex PCR; TCRdb has only the in-frame clones, and not every one. The sample yields around 44,000 clones, approximately 86% seen once. The material sequenced was CD4+ or CD8+ T cells sorted from blood, taken in a trial of the OX40 agonist ivuxolimab. All receptors derive from an adult with an advanced solid tumor such as melanoma, head and neck, liver or kidney cancer. The CDR3 runs from the conserved cysteine through the conserved F or W. The D gene is left open where the match is weak. Where a row states a size, it is once, few, many or the class of an expanded clone; other rows omit it.

CDR3aa	CDR3nt	j_gene	abundance	v_gene	d_gene
CASSIGSGGPQETQYF	TGTGCCAGTAGTATAGGTAGCGGGGGGCCCCAAGAGACCCAGTACTTC	TRBJ2-5	once	TRBV19	TRBD2
CASSPESKSYNEQFF	TGTGCCAGCAGCCCTGAGAGTAAATCCTACAATGAGCAGTTCTTC	TRBJ2-1	.	TRBV7-8	.
CASSQDREMDRNYEQYF	TGTGCCAGCAGCCAAGATCGGGAAATGGACCGAAACTACGAGCAGTACTTC	TRBJ2-7	medium-sized	TRBV4-2	.
CATPRGDEQYF	TGTGCCACCCCCAGGGGGGACGAGCAGTACTTC	TRBJ2-7	.	TRBV6-1	.
CASSLGVSSYEQYF	TGTGCCAGCAGCTTGGGGGTGAGCTCCTACGAGCAGTACTTC	TRBJ2-7	.	TRBV5-6	.
CASSPSGGAYEQYF	TGTGCCAGCAGCCCTAGTGGGGGGGCCTACGAGCAGTACTTC	TRBJ2-7	.	TRBV9	TRBD2
CASSYAGSSYEQYF	TGTGCCAGCAGTTACGCGGGTAGCTCCTACGAGCAGTACTTC	TRBJ2-7	.	TRBV6-6	.
CASSLWERDTQYF	TGCGCCAGCAGCCTATGGGAGAGAGATACGCAGTATTTT	TRBJ2-3	.	TRBV5-1	.
CASSSSFDEQFF	TGTGCCAGCAGTTCCTCCTTCGATGAGCAGTTCTTC	TRBJ2-1	few	TRBV6-5	.
CASSELVGGLHAQFF	TGTGCCAGCAGCGAACTAGTGGGGGGGCTCCACGCGCAGTTCTTC	TRBJ2-1	.	TRBV7-6	.
CASSLRRVADTQYF	TGTGCCAGCAGCTTGAGAAGGGTAGCTGATACGCAGTATTTT	TRBJ2-3	.	TRBV5-6	.
CASSFRYSYEQYF	TGTGCCAGCAGCTTCCGATACTCCTACGAGCAGTACTTC	TRBJ2-7	.	TRBV5-4	.
CASSTGQANQPQHF	TGTGCCAGCAGTACGGGACAGGCGAATCAGCCCCAGCATTTT	TRBJ1-5	.	TRBV28	TRBD1
CASSVVGGQETQYF	TGTGCCAGCAGCGTAGTGGGGGGGCAAGAGACCCAGTACTTC	TRBJ2-5	.	TRBV9	TRBD2
CASSFGGWEKLFF	TGTGCCAGCAGTTTTGGGGGCTGGGAAAAACTGTTTTTT	TRBJ1-4	medium-sized	TRBV28	.
CASKAGGYGEQFF	TGTGCCAGTAAAGCGGGGGGCTACGGTGAGCAGTTCTTC	TRBJ2-1	.	TRBV19	TRBD2